The sample holds a few counts of the clone carrying this T cell receptor beta chain. Trimming cost V 5 bases and J 8 bases; bases outside gene matches: 15. The germline gives CDR1 SGHDT, CDR2 YYEEEE. The CDR3 is 18 residues long. This PCR relied on a set of 60 Vbeta primers and 13 Jbeta primers. Assay used: immunoSEQ multiplex PCR; TCRdb lists only in-frame clones, some missing. The sample records about 150,000 clones, 55% to 80% being singletons. This entry comes from a study of cytomegalovirus exposure and HLA in healthy donors. This TCR was sampled from a woman aged 60 to 75 in good health and CMV-seropositive. Sequenced: PBMCs. The chain employs TRBV5-6 and TRBJ2-2; 13 positions match TRBD2. The CDR3 here is CASSFYGAGTSGKGELFF. Here the CDR3 DNA reads TGTGCCAGCAGTTTCTACGGGGCCGGGACTAGCGGGAAGGGGGAGCTGTTTTTT.